A selection of T cell receptor beta chains follows, all from one sample in a study of cytomegalovirus exposure and HLA in healthy donors. Method: immunoSEQ multiplex PCR; TCRdb's copy keeps in-frame clones and lacks some. The sample holds 100,000 to 150,000 clones, roughly 82% seen once. Sequencing was performed on PBMCs. These receptors were collected from a woman in her sixties in good health and CMV-seropositive. Each CDR3 is given with its conserved first and last residue. A D gene is named only where the DNA matches it firmly. A clone size is listed for some rows: how often the clone was seen (once, few, many), or a class if it is expanded.

D: TRBD1; V: TRBV6-1; size: few; J: TRBJ2-7; CDR3: CASSASTGGPYEQYF; DNA: TGTGCCAGCAGTGCTTCTACAGGGGGGCCCTACGAGCAGTACTTC
D: TRBD1; V: TRBV30; size: .; J: TRBJ1-2; CDR3: CAWSGQGVRSTNGYTF; DNA: TGTGCCTGGAGTGGGCAGGGGGTACGATCAACTAATGGCTACACCTTC
D: .; V: TRBV2; size: .; J: TRBJ2-2; CDR3: CASTQEGLMNTGELFF; DNA: TGTGCCAGCACCCAAGAGGGTCTTATGAACACCGGGGAGCTGTTTTTT
D: TRBD1; V: TRBV25-1; size: .; J: TRBJ1-6; CDR3: CASSEQGAINSPLHF; DNA: TGTGCCAGCAGTGAACAGGGGGCCATAAATTCACCCCTCCACTTT
D: TRBD2; V: TRBV19; size: few; J: TRBJ2-7; CDR3: CASSLEAGSTYEQYF; DNA: TGTGCCAGTAGCCTAGAAGCGGGGTCTACCTACGAGCAGTACTTC
D: .; V: TRBV5-1; size: .; J: TRBJ1-1; CDR3: CASSLIPGSEAFF; DNA: TGCGCCAGCAGCTTAATTCCAGGGTCTGAAGCTTTCTTT
D: .; V: TRBV11-3; size: .; J: TRBJ2-3; CDR3: CASSTGHGFGQGTQYF; DNA: TGTGCCAGCAGCACTGGTCACGGTTTCGGGCAGGGTACGCAGTATTTT
D: .; V: TRBV29-1; size: .; J: TRBJ1-1; CDR3: CSVQYSGYAFF; DNA: TGCAGCGTTCAGTATTCAGGGTATGCTTTCTTT
D: TRBD1; V: TRBV9; size: .; J: TRBJ2-5; CDR3: CASIITGQGARGQYF; DNA: TGTGCCAGCATCATAACGGGACAGGGGGCGCGGGGGCAGTACTTC
D: .; V: TRBV5-1; size: .; J: TRBJ1-2; CDR3: CASSFTSDYGYTF; DNA: TGCGCCAGCAGCTTCACTAGCGACTATGGCTACACCTTC
D: .; V: TRBV18; size: .; J: TRBJ2-7; CDR3: CASSPVRRGMDEQYF; DNA: TGTGCCAGCTCACCAGTGAGGAGGGGCATGGACGAGCAGTACTTC
D: .; V: TRBV6-5; size: .; J: TRBJ1-2; CDR3: CASSYSGGAGYTF; DNA: TGTGCCAGCAGTTACTCTGGGGGGGCTGGCTACACCTTC
D: .; V: TRBV27; size: .; J: TRBJ2-3; CDR3: CASSLQGGSTDTQYF; DNA: TGTGCCAGCAGTTTACAGGGCGGTAGCACAGATACGCAGTATTTT